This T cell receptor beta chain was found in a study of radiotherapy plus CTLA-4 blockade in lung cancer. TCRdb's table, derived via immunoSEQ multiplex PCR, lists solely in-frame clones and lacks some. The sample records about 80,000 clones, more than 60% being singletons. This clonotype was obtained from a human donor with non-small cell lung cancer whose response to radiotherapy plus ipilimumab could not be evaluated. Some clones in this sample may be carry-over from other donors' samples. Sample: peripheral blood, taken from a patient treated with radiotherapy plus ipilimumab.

CDR3 amino acids: CASSLYSGTGAGNTIYF. For the CDR3, the DNA is TGTGCCAGCAGCTTGTACTCTGGGACAGGGGCGGGAAACACCATATATTTT. The chain has TRBV5-8 and TRBJ1-3, with TRBD1 matching 10 bases. The CDR3 consists of 17 residues. Germline V gene lookup returns CDR1 SGHTS and CDR2 YDEGEE. The ends lost 1 base at V and 4 bases at J; junction bases unmatched: 8.